One and the same sample provided the 6 T cell receptor beta chains below, sequenced in a study of T cell responses to AZD1222 COVID-19 vaccine listed by TCRdb under 2021. The library was produced with the immunoSEQ multiplex PCR assay. Entries here come from immuneACCESS through TCRdb and include only in-frame sequences with V and J called. Some clones fail to appear in such tables; in the studies checked, an unresolved V gene covers under half of the shortfall, and the cause of the remainder is unknown. The sample table lists about 150,000 clones, around nine tenths of them with a count of one. The ten most abundant clones make up 3.2% of the sample. The sample's time point, from its label and the paper: about 28 days (+/-7) after the second vaccine dose. The material sequenced was peripheral blood, taken 28 days after the second AZD1222 dose. All receptors come from an adult who received the AZD1222 COVID-19 vaccine.

There are a few counts of this clone. This chain connects TRBV5-1 to TRBJ1-1; D gene ambiguous. Germline V CDR1 and CDR2: SGHRS, YFSETQ. The CDR3 length is 14 residues. V shed 0 bases and J shed 2 bases, with 8 bases lying between them. CDR3: CASSLAAANTEAFF. The CDR3 nucleotides are TGCGCCAGCAGCTTGGCGGCAGCTAACACTGAAGCTTTCTTT.

J is TRBJ1-5 and V is TRBV6-5; no reliable D call. Trimming pared 0 bases from V and 0 bases from J, leaving 6 bases between. The CDR3 runs to 15 residues. Germline CDR1 MNHEY, CDR2 SVGAGI. CDR3 region: CASSYSGTSNQPQHF. CDR3 nucleotide sequence: TGTGCCAGCAGTTACTCGGGCACTAGCAATCAGCCCCAGCATTTT.

The V call is TRBV27, the J call TRBJ1-1, with 7 nucleotides matching TRBD1. The CDR3 has 14 residues. CDR1 is MNHEY, CDR2 SMNVEV, per germline (reference sequence). V dropped 5 bases and J dropped 4; count of bases not matched to a gene: 7. In DNA, the CDR3 is TGTGCCAGCAGTGGTCGACAGGGAGGCACTGAAGCTTTCTTT. Protein sequence: CASSGRQGGTEAFF.

V is TRBV7-8 and J is TRBJ2-3, with 7 positions matching TRBD2. Germline loops: CDR1 SGHVS, CDR2 FQNEAQ. The CDR3 extends over 15 amino acids. V lost 5 bases to trimming and J lost 4 bases; unmatched junction nucleotides: 9. CDR3 bases: TGTGCCAGCAGCCGAGTTGCGGGAGAATCAGATACGCAGTATTTT. Protein: CASSRVAGESDTQYF.

The chain employs TRBV9 and TRBJ1-2; possibly TRBD1 for D (6 bases). The V end was cut by 0 bases, the J end by 6 bases, with 15 bases between. CDR3 length: 15 amino acids. Germline V gene data show CDR1 as SGDLS and CDR2 as YYNGEE. The CDR3 loop is CASSVGSQGINGYTF. The CDR3 DNA reads as TGTGCCAGCAGCGTAGGCTCACAGGGAATCAATGGCTACACCTTC. The full variable domain, in which reference TRBV9 and TRBJ1-2 provide the parts outside the CDR3, is DSGVTQTPKHLITATGQRVTLRCSPRSGDLSVYWYQQSLDQGLQFLIQYYNGEERAKGNILERFSAQQFPDLHSELNLSSLELGDSALYFCASSVGSQGINGYTFGSGTRLTVV.

The V and J genes are TRBV11-3 and TRBJ2-1; D not certain. Per germline, CDR1 SGHNT and CDR2 YENEEA. The CDR3 runs to 13 residues. Trimming took 5 bases from V and 5 from J, leaving 10 bases between them. The CDR3 bases are TGTGCCAGCAGCCGCGGACGGAACAATGAGCAGTTCTTC. As protein: CASSRGRNNEQFF.